This is a list of T cell receptor beta chains from one sample in a study of human T cells and chemical hapten exposure. TCRdb fed the RACE reads into MiXCR, producing one record per CDR3 protein. The sample carries tens of thousands of distinct CDR3 sequences, over 6% recorded once. This material consisted of whole blood, taken in connection with sensitization to the hapten diphenylcyclopropenone (DPC). The receptor set was obtained from a woman in her twenties or thirties with alopecia areata. Some clones in this sample may be carry-over from other donors' samples. CDR3s include the opening cysteine and the closing phenylalanine or tryptophan. The order of the fields is clone size, V gene, D gene, J gene, CDR3 protein, CDR3 DNA. A D gene is named only where the DNA matches it firmly. Clone sizes are given selectively: once, few, many, or a class where the clone is expanded.

>many|TRBV29-1|.|TRBJ2-5
CSGLGDAEETQYF
TGCAGCGGTTTGGGGGATGCGGAGGAGACCCAGTACTTC
>few|TRBV7-6|TRBD1|TRBJ1-1
CASSIRQGMNTEAFF
TGTGCCAGCAGCATAAGACAGGGCATGAACACTGAAGCTTTCTTT
>.|TRBV24-1|.|TRBJ2-3
CATSDRDTQYF
TGTGCCACCAGTGATAGAGATACGCAGTATTTT
>many|TRBV7-9|.|TRBJ1-1
CASSLQGSSTEAFF
TGTGCCAGCAGCTTACAGGGGTCCTCCACTGAAGCTTTCTTT
>many|TRBV20-1|.|TRBJ2-7
CSARADGPYEQYF
TGCAGTGCTAGGGCTGACGGACCCTACGAGCAGTACTTC
>many|TRBV20-1|.|TRBJ2-3
CSARQGSGTDTQYF
TGCAGTGCTAGACAAGGGAGTGGCACAGATACGCAGTATTTT
>many|TRBV11-1|.|TRBJ1-4
CASSLRPGEATNEKLFF
TGTGCCAGCAGCTTACGTCCGGGGGAAGCAACTAATGAAAAACTGTTTTTT
>many|TRBV6-5|.|TRBJ2-1
CASSLTARGYNEQFF
TGTGCCAGCAGTTTGACAGCCCGGGGGTACAATGAGCAGTTCTTC
>many|TRBV7-9|.|TRBJ2-3
CASSFSTRTDTQYF
TGTGCCAGCAGCTTTAGCACGCGCACAGATACGCAGTATTTT
>few|TRBV6-2/TRBV6-3|.|TRBJ1-1
CASSYSAGTEAFF
TGTGCCAGCAGTTACTCCGCAGGGACTGAAGCTTTCTTT
>many|TRBV20-1|.|TRBJ2-3
CSAAGGFSTDTQYF
TGCAGTGCTGCGGGCGGGTTCAGCACAGATACGCAGTATTTT
>many|TRBV5-5|.|TRBJ2-7
CASSPRPYEQYF
TGTGCCAGCAGCCCCAGACCCTACGAGCAGTACTTC
>many|TRBV9|.|TRBJ2-3
CASGSRVYTDTQYF
TGTGCCAGCGGAAGTCGAGTATACACAGATACGCAGTATTTT
>few|TRBV2|.|TRBJ2-1
CASRPRDLPNNEQFF
TGTGCCAGCAGGCCCAGGGACCTTCCTAACAATGAGCAGTTCTTC
>.|TRBV6-2/TRBV6-3|TRBD2|TRBJ2-2
CASSYQLAGGHVRAGELFF
TGTGCCAGCAGTTACCAGCTAGCGGGGGGCCACGTGAGGGCCGGGGAGCTGTTTTTT
>many|TRBV27|.|TRBJ2-7
CASSLRRPPPYEQYF
TGTGCCAGCAGTTTACGACGGCCGCCGCCCTACGAGCAGTACTTC
>few|TRBV7-6|.|TRBJ2-1
CASSFWTGGQGLGNEQFF
TGTGCCAGCAGCTTCTGGACCGGGGGCCAGGGACTTGGCAATGAGCAGTTCTTC
>few|TRBV20-1|.|TRBJ2-3
CSARKRGTDTQYF
TGCAGTGCTAGGAAACGGGGCACAGATACGCAGTATTTT
>.|TRBV7-8|TRBD1|TRBJ1-2
CASSSQGIWYGYTF
TGTGCCAGCAGCTCACAGGGGATTTGGTATGGCTACACCTTC
>many|TRBV5-1|TRBD1|TRBJ1-4
CASSFWTGVNEKLFF
TGCGCCAGCAGCTTCTGGACAGGGGTTAATGAAAAACTGTTTTTT
>many|TRBV3-1|TRBD1|TRBJ2-1
CASSFSGGRGNEQFF
TGTGCCAGCAGTTTCTCAGGGGGTAGAGGTAATGAGCAGTTCTTC